Following are 22 T cell receptor beta chains from one sample sequenced in a study of T cell responses to AZD1222 COVID-19 vaccine. This table comes from immunoSEQ multiplex PCR, and its TCRdb copy is limited to in-frame clones, with some not included. The data contain tens of thousands of clones, around four fifths of them singletons. Specimen: peripheral blood, collected on day 0 of AZD1222 vaccination. Every receptor here comes from an adult in good health.

V usage is TRBV10-3 and J usage is TRBJ2-7, with TRBD1 matching over 9 bases. Trimming cost V 5 bases and J 3 bases; bases outside gene matches: 5. Germline CDR1 reads ENHRY; CDR2 reads SYGVKD. The CDR3 runs to 14 residues. CDR3 sequence: CAISSTGGNYEQYF. The CDR3 bases are TGTGCCATCAGTTCGACAGGGGGGAACTACGAGCAGTACTTC.

This chain links TRBV6-1 with TRBJ1-1, with D possibly TRBD1 on 5 matching bases. Germline assignment: CDR1 MNHNS and CDR2 SASEGT. Trimming took off 2 bases at V and 4 bases at J, with 14 bases between the two ends. The CDR3 runs 15 residues. CDR3 in amino acids: CASSEPPYGATEAFF. DNA for the CDR3: TGTGCCAGCAGTGAACCCCCGTACGGGGCCACTGAAGCTTTCTTT.

This clone showed up just a few times. The chain is built from TRBV6-5 and TRBJ2-7, with D possibly TRBD2 on 6 matching bases. Per germline, CDR1 MNHEY and CDR2 SVGAGI. This CDR3 spans 14 amino acids. Trimming cost V 8 bases and J 0 bases, with 14 bases left between them. The CDR3, as DNA: TGTGCCAGCGCTCCACTGACTAGCTCCTACGAGCAGTACTTC. Translation: CASAPLTSSYEQYF.

The chain employs TRBV30 and TRBJ2-7; maybe TRBD1 (5 bases). With 0 bases removed from V and 3 bases from J, the gap between germline ends came to 6 bases. The length of the CDR3 is 12 residues. Germline CDR1 reads GTSNPN; CDR2 reads SVGIG (reference sequence). CDR3 bases: TGTGCCTGGAGTGTAGACAGCTACGAGCAGTACTTC. It encodes CAWSVDSYEQYF.

The table lists this clone with many counts. The chain couples TRBV9 to TRBJ2-5; D is uncertain. The CDR3 spans 15 residues. Germline V gene data show CDR1 as SGDLS and CDR2 as YYNGEE. The ends were cut back, 4 bases at V and 2 bases at J, with 15 bases in the middle. The CDR3 region has the DNA TGTGCCAGCAGCCCACGGCAGGCTCGGCAAGAGACCCAGTACTTC. Its translation: CASSPRQARQETQYF.

The rearrangement joins TRBV5-1 to TRBJ2-5; 8 bases line up with TRBD1. This CDR3 comprises 14 residues. Germline V lookup: CDR1 SGHRS, CDR2 YFSETQ. The V segment lost 4 bases and the J segment 2 bases; nucleotides outside the gene matches: 4. CDR3 residues: CASSKGQGQETQYF. CDR3 bases: TGCGCCAGCAGCAAAGGACAGGGACAAGAGACCCAGTACTTC.

The chain's CDR3 is CASRTRWTGELFF. The CDR3 region has the DNA TGTGCCAGCAGGACCAGGTGGACCGGGGAGCTGTTTTTT. The chain has TRBV12-3 or TRBV12-4 and TRBJ2-2; D is unresolved. The CDR3 covers 13 residues. V gave up 6 bases and J gave up 5 bases, with 10 bases separating them.

This clone was seen a single time. The rearrangement uses TRBV6-5 and TRBJ2-7; D remains unclear. In germline, CDR1 is MNHEY, CDR2 SVGAGI. Trimming pared 8 bases from V and 3 bases from J, leaving 14 bases between. The CDR3 totals 13 residues. As DNA, the CDR3 is TGTGCCAGCTCCGGAGTAGGCGACTACGAGCAGTACTTC. Encoded protein: CASSGVGDYEQYF.

Remarks on this clone: At one end, the junction sequence differs from germline, possibly due to a read error. The CDR3 nucleotides are TGTGCCAGCAGTGTTGAACGACGCGCCCTCTTT. It yields the protein CASSVERRALF. The chain combines TRBV2 with TRBJ1-1; D gene ambiguous. CDR1 is SNHLY, CDR2 FYNNEI, per germline. This CDR3 has 11 residues.

The CDR3 protein is CSASEEGPLDTQYF. In nucleotides, the CDR3 is TGCAGTGCTAGTGAGGAGGGCCCTCTGGATACGCAGTATTTT. The V and J genes are TRBV20-1 and TRBJ2-3, with D possibly being TRBD2 (6 bases). This CDR3 is built from 14 residues. V dropped 3 bases and J dropped 6 bases, with 16 bases sitting between them. CDR1 is DFQATT, CDR2 SNEGSKA, per germline (reference sequence).

V gene TRBV20-1 combines with J gene TRBJ2-5, with D hard to call. The CDR3 contains 9 residues. The V gene's germline CDR1 is DFQATT and CDR2 SNEGSKA (reference sequence). CDR3 sequence: CRPPTAQYF. In DNA, the CDR3 is TGCAGACCCCCGACGGCCCAGTACTTC.

The V gene is TRBV6-2 or TRBV6-3, the J gene TRBJ2-7; 10 nucleotides line up with TRBD2. The junction had 9 bases not matched to a gene; V was cut back by 6 bases and J by 4 bases. The CDR3 sequence is 15 residues long. Germline V gives CDR1 MNHEY, CDR2 SVGEGT. The CDR3 nucleotides are TGTGCCAGCAGCCGCACCCTAGCGGGAGAATACGAGCAGTACTTC. Encoded protein: CASSRTLAGEYEQYF.

J is TRBJ1-1 and V is TRBV6-5, with D unclear. The ends were cut back, 5 bases at V and 0 bases at J, with 10 bases in the middle. CDR3 length: 14 residues. Germline V gene data show CDR1 as MNHEY and CDR2 as SVGAGI. For the CDR3, the DNA is TGTGCCAGCAGTCAATATCTTATGAACACTGAAGCTTTCTTT. As protein: CASSQYLMNTEAFF.

The CDR3 DNA sequence: TGTGCCAGCAGTTCTACTAGCGGGAGGATTAGCGAGCAGTACTTC. Protein sequence: CASSSTSGRISEQYF. This rearrangement joins TRBV27 to TRBJ2-7; 12 bases match TRBD2. Trimming took 4 bases from V and 6 from J; bases not matched to a gene: 7. The germline gives CDR1 MNHEY, CDR2 SMNVEV (reference sequence). This CDR3 contains 15 residues.

This clone showed up just a few times. This rearrangement joins TRBV6-5 to TRBJ2-7; 10 nucleotides match TRBD1. This CDR3 region has 14 residues. The junction had 8 bases not matched to a gene; V was cut back by 6 bases and J by 6 bases. Germline loops: CDR1 MNHEY, CDR2 SVGAGI. The CDR3: CASSLAGTGAEQYF. The CDR3 bases are TGTGCCAGCAGCCTCGCCGGGACAGGGGCCGAGCAGTACTTC.

The chain uses TRBV18 and TRBJ2-1; 13 positions agree with TRBD2. The V and J ends lost 6 bases and 8 bases, in that order; junction bases with no gene match: 7. Germline values: CDR1 KGHSH, CDR2 LQKENI. The length of the CDR3 is 15 residues. The CDR3 DNA follows: TGTGCCAGCTCCCAACTAGCGGGAGGGAAGGATGAGCAGTTCTTC. Translating it yields CASSQLAGGKDEQFF.

V is TRBV29-1 and J is TRBJ2-5, with 14 nucleotides matching TRBD2. CDR1 is SQVTM and CDR2 is ANQGSEA in the germline V gene. CDR3 size: 15 residues. V lost 6 bases and J lost 1; bases outside the gene matches: 4. As DNA, the CDR3 is TGCAGCGTCGACGGACTAGCGGGAGGCCAAGAGACCCAGTACTTC. This sequence encodes CSVDGLAGGQETQYF. The variable domain in full, with the rest retrieved from reference TRBV29-1 and TRBJ2-5, is SAVISQKPSRDICQRGTSLTIQCQVDSQVTMMFWYRQQPGQSLTLIATANQGSEATYESGFVIDKFPISRPNLTFSTLTVSNMSPEDSSIYLCSVDGLAGGQETQYFGPGTRLLVL.

The CDR3 here is CAIHRATNYGYTF. The CDR3 bases are TGTGCCATCCACAGGGCCACAAACTATGGCTACACCTTC. The V gene is TRBV28, the J gene TRBJ1-2, with D possibly matching TRBD1 (6 bases). The V gene lost 10 bases and the J gene lost 2 bases, with 14 bases spanning the gap. CDR1 and CDR2 from the germline V gene are MDHEN and SYDVKM. The CDR3 covers 13 residues.

The chain couples TRBV11-2 to TRBJ2-7; possible D gene TRBD1, 6 bases. Germline V CDR1 and CDR2: SGHAT, FQNNGV. V was trimmed by 1 base and J by 3 bases, leaving 10 bases between them. This CDR3 is 14 amino acids long. CDR3: CASSLAGVGYEQYF. In DNA form, the CDR3 reads TGTGCCAGCAGCTTAGCAGGGGTCGGCTACGAGCAGTACTTC.

The chain's CDR3 is CASSTGGAGTEAFF. As DNA, the CDR3 is TGTGCCAGCAGTACAGGGGGCGCAGGAACTGAAGCTTTCTTT. The chain couples TRBV27 to TRBJ1-1; 9 bases line up with TRBD1. V lost 5 bases and J lost 5; bases outside the gene matches: 6. CDR3 size: 14 residues. Germline CDR1 reads MNHEY; CDR2 reads SMNVEV (reference sequence).

The J gene is TRBJ2-7, the V gene TRBV7-2; 9 bases map to TRBD1. Trimming took 4 bases from V and 6 from J; bases not matched to a gene: 10. Germline assignment: CDR1 SGHTA and CDR2 FQGNSA. The CDR3 has 15 amino acids. The chain's CDR3 is CASSSSLTGGGEQYF. The CDR3 bases are TGTGCCAGCAGCTCAAGCCTGACAGGGGGAGGCGAGCAGTACTTC.

The chain couples TRBV2 to TRBJ2-1; D gene uncertain. Germline CDR1 reads SNHLY; CDR2 reads FYNNEI. Trimming removed 2 bases at V and 9 bases at J, with 11 bases between. The CDR3 totals 13 residues. The CDR3 loop reads CASSESQVSEQFF. CDR3 DNA sequence: TGTGCCAGCAGTGAATCTCAAGTTAGTGAGCAGTTCTTC.